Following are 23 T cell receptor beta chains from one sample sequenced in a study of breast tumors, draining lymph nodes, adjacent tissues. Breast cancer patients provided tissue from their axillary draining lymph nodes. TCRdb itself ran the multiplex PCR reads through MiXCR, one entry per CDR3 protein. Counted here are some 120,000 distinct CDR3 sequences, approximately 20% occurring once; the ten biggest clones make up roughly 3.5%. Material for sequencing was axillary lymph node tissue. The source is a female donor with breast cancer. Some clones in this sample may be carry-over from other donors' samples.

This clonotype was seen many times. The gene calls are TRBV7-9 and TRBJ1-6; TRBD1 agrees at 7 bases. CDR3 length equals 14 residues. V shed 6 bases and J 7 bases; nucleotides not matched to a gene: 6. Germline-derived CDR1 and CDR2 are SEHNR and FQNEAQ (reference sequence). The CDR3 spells CASRWDSLNSPLHF. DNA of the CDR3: TGTGCCAGCAGGTGGGACAGCCTCAATTCACCCCTCCACTTT.

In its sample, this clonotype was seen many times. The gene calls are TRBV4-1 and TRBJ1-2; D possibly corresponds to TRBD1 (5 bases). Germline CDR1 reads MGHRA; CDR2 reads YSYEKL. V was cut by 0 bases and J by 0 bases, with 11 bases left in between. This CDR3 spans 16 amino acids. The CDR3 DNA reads TGCGCCAGCAGCCAAGATCTAGGCAGGGCTAACTATGGCTACACCTTC. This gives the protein CASSQDLGRANYGYTF.

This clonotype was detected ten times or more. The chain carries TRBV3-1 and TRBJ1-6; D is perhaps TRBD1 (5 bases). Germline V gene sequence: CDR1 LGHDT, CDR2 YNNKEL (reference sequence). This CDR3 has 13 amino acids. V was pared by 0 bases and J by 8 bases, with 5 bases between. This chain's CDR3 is CASSQEGHSPLHF. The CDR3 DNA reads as TGTGCCAGCAGCCAAGAGGGACATTCACCCCTCCACTTT.

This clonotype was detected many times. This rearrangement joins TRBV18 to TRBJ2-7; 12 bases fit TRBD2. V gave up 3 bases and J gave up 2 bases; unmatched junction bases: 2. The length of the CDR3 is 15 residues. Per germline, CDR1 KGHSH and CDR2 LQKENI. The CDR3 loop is CASSPGLAGTYEQYF. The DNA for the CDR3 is TGTGCCAGCTCACCCGGACTAGCGGGAACCTACGAGCAGTACTTC.

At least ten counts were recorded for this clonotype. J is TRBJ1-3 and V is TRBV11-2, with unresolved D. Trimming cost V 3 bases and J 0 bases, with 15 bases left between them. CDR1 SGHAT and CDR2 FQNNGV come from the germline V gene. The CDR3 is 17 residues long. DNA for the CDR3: TGTGCCAGCAGCTTGGATCGGGAGACTTACTCTGGAAACACCATATATTTT. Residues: CASSLDRETYSGNTIYF.

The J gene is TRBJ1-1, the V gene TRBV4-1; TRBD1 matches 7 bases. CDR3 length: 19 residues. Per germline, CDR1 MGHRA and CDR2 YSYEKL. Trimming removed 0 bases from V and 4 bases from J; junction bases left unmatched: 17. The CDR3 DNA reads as TGCGCCAGCAGCCAAGATTCCTATCATATACAGGGGCCCCGCACTGAAGCTTTCTTT. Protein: CASSQDSYHIQGPRTEAFF.

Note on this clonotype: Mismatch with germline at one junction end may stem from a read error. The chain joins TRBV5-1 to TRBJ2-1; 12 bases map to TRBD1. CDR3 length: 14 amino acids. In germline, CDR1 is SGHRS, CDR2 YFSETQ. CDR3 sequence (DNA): TGTGCCAGCAGCGGGACAGGGGGCGGCAATGAGCAGTTCTTC. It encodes CASSGTGGGNEQFF.

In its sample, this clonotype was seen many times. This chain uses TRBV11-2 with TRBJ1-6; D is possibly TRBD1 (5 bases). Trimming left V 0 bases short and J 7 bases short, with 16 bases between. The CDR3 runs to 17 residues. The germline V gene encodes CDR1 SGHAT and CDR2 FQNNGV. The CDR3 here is CASSLDRLGLKNSPLHF. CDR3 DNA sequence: TGTGCCAGCAGCTTAGATCGGTTGGGGCTAAAGAATTCACCCCTCCACTTT.

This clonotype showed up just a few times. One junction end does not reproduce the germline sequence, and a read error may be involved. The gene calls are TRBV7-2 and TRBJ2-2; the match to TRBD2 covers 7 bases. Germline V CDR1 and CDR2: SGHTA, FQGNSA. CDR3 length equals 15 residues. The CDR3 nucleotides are TGTGCCAGCAGCTTAGTGGGAGGGAGAGCCGGGGGGCTGTTTTTT. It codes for CASSLVGGRAGGLFF.

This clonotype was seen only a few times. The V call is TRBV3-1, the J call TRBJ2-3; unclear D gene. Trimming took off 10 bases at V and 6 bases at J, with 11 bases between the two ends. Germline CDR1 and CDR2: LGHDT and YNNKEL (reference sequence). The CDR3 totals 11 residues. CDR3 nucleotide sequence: TGTGCCACCTCACAGTCGGATACGCAGTATTTT. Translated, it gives CATSQSDTQYF.

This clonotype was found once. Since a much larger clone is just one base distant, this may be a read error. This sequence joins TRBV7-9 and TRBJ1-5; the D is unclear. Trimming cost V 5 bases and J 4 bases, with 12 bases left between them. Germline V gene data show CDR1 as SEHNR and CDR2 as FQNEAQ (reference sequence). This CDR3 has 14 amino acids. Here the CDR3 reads CASSPPEGNQPQHF. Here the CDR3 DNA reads TGTGCCAGCAGCCCACCAGAGGGTAATCAGCCCCAGCATTTT.

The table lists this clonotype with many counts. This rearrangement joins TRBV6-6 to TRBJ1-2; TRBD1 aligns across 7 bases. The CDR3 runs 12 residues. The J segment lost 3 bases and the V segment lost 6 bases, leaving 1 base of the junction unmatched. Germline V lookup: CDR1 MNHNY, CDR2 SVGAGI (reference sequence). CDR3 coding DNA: TGTGCCAGCAGGACAGGGCACTATGGCTACACCTTC. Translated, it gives CASRTGHYGYTF.

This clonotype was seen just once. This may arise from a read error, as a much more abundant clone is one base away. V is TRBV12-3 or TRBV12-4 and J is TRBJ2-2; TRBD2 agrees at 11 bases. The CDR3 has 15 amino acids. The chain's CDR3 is CASSRGTSGAGEPFF. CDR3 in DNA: TGTGCCAGCAGCCGCGGGACTAGCGGTGCCGGGGAGCCGTTTTTT.

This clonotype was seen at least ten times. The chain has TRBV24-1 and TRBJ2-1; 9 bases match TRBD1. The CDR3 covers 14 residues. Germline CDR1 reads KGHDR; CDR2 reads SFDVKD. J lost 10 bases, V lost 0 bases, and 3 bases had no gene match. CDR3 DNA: TGTGCCACCAGTGATTTGACAGGGGGCGGGGAGCAGTTCTTC. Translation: CATSDLTGGGEQFF.

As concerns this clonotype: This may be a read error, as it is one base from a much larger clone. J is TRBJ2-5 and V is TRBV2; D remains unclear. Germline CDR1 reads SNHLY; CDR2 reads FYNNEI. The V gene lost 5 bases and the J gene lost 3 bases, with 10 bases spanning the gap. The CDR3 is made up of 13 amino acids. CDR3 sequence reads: CASSSWLEETQYF. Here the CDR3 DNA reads TGTGCCAGCAGTTCCTGGCTCGAAGAGACCCAGTACTTC.

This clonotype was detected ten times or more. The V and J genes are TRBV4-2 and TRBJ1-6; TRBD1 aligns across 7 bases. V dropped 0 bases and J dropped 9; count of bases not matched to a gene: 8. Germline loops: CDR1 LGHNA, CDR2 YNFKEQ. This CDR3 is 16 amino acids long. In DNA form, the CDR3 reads TGTGCCAGCAGCCAAGAAAGAAAGGGGGCGCTTTCACCCCTCCACTTT. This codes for CASSQERKGALSPLHF.

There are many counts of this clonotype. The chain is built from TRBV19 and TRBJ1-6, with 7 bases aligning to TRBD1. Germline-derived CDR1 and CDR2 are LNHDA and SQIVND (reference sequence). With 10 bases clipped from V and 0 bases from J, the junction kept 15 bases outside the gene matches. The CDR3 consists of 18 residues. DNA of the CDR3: TGTGCCATCAAGACAGGGCTTATCGATAGCTCCTATAATTCACCCCTCCACTTT. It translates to CAIKTGLIDSSYNSPLHF.

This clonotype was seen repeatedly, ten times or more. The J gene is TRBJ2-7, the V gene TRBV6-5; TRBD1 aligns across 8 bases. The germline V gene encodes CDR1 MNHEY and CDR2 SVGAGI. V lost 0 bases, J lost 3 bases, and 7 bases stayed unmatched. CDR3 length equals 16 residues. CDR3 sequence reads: CASSYSGRQGLYEQYF. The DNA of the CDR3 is TGTGCCAGCAGTTACTCCGGCCGACAGGGGCTCTACGAGCAGTACTTC.

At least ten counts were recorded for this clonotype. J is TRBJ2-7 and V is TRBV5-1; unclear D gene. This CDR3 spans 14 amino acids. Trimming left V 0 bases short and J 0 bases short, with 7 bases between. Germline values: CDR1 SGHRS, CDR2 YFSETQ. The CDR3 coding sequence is TGCGCCAGCAGCTTGGCCGGTATCTCCTACGAGCAGTACTTC. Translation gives CASSLAGISYEQYF.

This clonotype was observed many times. CDR3 nucleotide sequence: TGCAGTGCTAGAGATCCAGGCCCGGTCAGGGAGACCCAGTACTTC. This sequence encodes CSARDPGPVRETQYF. V usage is TRBV20-1 and J usage is TRBJ2-5, with D unclear. With 0 bases removed from V and 5 bases from J, the gap between germline ends came to 16 bases. CDR3 length: 15 residues. CDR1 is DFQATT, CDR2 SNEGSKA, per germline (reference sequence).

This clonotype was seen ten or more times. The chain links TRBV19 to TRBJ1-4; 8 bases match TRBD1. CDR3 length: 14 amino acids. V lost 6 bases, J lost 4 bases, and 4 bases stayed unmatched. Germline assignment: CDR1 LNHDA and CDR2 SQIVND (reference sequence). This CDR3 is CASSLGQDNEKLFF. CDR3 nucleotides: TGTGCCAGTAGCCTGGGACAGGATAATGAAAAACTGTTTTTT.

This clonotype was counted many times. The CDR3 is CASSLGQGAPNEQFF. The CDR3 DNA reads as TGTGCCAGCAGCTTGGGACAGGGGGCGCCAAATGAGCAGTTCTTC. The rearrangement joins TRBV11-3 to TRBJ2-1; 12 nucleotides match TRBD1. The CDR3 extends over 15 amino acids. Germline lookup yields CDR1 SGHNT and CDR2 YENEEA. The junction had 4 bases not matched to a gene; V was cut back by 3 bases and J by 7 bases.

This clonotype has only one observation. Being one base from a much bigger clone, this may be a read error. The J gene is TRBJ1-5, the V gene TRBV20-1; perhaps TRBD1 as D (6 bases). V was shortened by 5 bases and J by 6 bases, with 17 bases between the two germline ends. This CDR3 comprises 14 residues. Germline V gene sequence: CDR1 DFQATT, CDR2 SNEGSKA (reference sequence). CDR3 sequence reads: CSARGAGLFQPQHF. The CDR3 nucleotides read TGCAGTGCTCGGGGGGCAGGGTTGTTTCAGCCCCAGCATTTT.